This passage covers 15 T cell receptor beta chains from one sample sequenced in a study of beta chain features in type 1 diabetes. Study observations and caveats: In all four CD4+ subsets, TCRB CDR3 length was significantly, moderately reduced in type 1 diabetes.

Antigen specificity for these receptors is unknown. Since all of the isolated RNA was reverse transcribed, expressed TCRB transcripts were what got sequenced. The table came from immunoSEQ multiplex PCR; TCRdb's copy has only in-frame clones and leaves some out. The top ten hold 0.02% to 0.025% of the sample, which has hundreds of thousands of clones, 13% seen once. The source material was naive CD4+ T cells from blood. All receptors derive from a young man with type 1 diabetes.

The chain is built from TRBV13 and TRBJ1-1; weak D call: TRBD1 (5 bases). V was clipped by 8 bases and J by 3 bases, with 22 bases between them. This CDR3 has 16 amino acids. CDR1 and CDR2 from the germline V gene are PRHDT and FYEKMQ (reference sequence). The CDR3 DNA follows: TGTGCCAGCGGGGGGGACTTTCTTTCGGGCGACACTGAAGCTTTCTTT. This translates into CASGGDFLSGDTEAFF.

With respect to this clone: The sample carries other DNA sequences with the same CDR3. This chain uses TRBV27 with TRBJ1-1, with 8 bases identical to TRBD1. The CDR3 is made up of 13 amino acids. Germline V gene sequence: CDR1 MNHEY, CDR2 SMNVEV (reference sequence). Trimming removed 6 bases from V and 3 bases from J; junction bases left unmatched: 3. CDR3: CASSLTGDTEAFF. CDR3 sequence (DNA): TGTGCCAGCAGCCTGACAGGGGACACTGAAGCTTTCTTT.

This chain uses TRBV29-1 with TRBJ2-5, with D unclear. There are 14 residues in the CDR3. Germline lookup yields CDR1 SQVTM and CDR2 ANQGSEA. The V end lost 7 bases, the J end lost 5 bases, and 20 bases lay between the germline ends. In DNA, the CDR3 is TGCAGCGCTCTACCGCATGACGGTTGGGAGACCCAGTACTTC. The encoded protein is CSALPHDGWETQYF.

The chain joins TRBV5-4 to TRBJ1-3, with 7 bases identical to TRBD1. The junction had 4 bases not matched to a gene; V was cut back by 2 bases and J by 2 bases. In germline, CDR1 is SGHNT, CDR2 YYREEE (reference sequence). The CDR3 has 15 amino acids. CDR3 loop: CASSFRQGPGNTIYF. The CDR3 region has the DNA TGTGCCAGCAGCTTTAGACAGGGCCCTGGAAACACCATATATTTT.

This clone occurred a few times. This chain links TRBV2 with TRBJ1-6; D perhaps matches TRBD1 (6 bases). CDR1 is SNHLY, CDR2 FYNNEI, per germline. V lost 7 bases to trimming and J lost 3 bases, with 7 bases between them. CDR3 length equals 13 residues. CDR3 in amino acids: CASMDSYNSPLHF. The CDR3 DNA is TGTGCCAGCATGGACAGCTATAATTCACCCCTCCACTTT.

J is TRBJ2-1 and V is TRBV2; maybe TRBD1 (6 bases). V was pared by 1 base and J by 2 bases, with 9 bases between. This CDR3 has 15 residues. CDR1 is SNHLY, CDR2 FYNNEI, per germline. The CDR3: CASSEGQGTYNEQFF. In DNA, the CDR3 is TGTGCCAGCAGTGAAGGTCAGGGGACCTACAATGAGCAGTTCTTC.

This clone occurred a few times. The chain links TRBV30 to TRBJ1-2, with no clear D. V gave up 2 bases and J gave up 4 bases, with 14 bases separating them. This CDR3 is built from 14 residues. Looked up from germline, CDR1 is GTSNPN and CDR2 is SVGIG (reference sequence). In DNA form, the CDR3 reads TGTGCCTGGAGTCCCGGCTTAAGGAGCTATGGCTACACCTTC. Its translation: CAWSPGLRSYGYTF.

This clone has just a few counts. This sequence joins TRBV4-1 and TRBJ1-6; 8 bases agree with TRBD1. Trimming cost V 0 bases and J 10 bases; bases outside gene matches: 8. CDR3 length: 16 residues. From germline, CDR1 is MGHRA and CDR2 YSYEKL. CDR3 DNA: TGCGCCAGCAGCCAAGATTTGGACAGGGTACAGTCACCCCTCCACTTT. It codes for CASSQDLDRVQSPLHF.

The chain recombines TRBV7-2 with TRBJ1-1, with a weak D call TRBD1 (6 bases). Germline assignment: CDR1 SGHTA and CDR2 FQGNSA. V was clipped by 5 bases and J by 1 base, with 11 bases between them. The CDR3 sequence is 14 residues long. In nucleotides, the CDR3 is TGTGCCAGCAGCCGGGGGGCAGCGAACACTGAAGCTTTCTTT. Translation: CASSRGAANTEAFF.

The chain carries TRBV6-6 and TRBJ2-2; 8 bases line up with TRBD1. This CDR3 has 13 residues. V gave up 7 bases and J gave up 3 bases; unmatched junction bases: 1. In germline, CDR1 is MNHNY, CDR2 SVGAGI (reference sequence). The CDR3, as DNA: TGTGCCAGCATCAGGGGGCACACCGGGGAGCTGTTTTTT. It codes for CASIRGHTGELFF.

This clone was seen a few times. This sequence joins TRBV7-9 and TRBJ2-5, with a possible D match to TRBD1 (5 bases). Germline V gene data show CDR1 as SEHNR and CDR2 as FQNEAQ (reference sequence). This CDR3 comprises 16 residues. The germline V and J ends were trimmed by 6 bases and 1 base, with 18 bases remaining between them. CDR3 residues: CASRSSPGSAQETQYF. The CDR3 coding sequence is TGTGCCAGCAGATCCTCCCCAGGGTCCGCCCAAGAGACCCAGTACTTC.

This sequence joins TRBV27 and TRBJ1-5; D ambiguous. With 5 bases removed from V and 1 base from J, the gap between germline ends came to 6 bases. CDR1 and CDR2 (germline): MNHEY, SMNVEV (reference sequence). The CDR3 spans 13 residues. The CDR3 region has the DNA TGTGCCAGCAGTCTAGTAAGCAATCAGCCCCAGCATTTT. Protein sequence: CASSLVSNQPQHF.

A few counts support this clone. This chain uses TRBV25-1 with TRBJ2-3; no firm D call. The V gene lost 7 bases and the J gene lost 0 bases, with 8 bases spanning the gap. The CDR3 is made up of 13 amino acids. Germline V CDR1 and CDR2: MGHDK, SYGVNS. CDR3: CASKASSTDTQYF. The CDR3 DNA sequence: TGTGCCAGCAAGGCCTCTAGCACAGATACGCAGTATTTT.

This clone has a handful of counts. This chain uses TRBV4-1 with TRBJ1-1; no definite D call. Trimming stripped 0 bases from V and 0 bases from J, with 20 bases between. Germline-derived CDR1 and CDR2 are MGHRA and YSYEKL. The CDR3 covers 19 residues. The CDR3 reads CASSQESPATWTVNTEAFF. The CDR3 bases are TGCGCCAGCAGCCAAGAGAGTCCGGCCACCTGGACGGTGAACACTGAAGCTTTCTTT.

CDR3 bases: TGCGCCAGCAGCCAAGGTCCTAGCGGGGGAACAGATACGCAGTATTTT. It specifies CASSQGPSGGTDTQYF. This chain uses TRBV4-1 with TRBJ2-3; 10 bases agree with TRBD2. Per germline, CDR1 MGHRA and CDR2 YSYEKL. The junction had 4 bases not matched to a gene; V was cut back by 1 base and J by 3 bases. This CDR3 is 16 amino acids long.